This T cell receptor beta chain is from a study of T cells after yellow fever vaccination. Findings and limits, study-wide: Boosting was followed by the reappearance of most primary-vaccination clones (about 97% CD4, 85% to 90% CD8). Highly abundant clonotypes carried over from the bulk population could end up in FACS-sorted repertoires as contaminants.

This clonotype occurred many times. What it recognizes is unknown. TCRdb passed the 5' RACE reads through MiXCR, listing each CDR3 protein once. The data show 70,000 or so distinct CDR3 sequences, with roughly 6% seen just once and 2.2% held by the top ten. Germline loops: CDR1 SQVTM, CDR2 ANQGSEA. The CDR3 covers 15 residues. The germline V and J ends were trimmed by 2 bases and 0 bases, with 11 bases remaining between them. This receptor was identified in a young man who received the YFV17D yellow fever vaccine. V is TRBV29-1 and J is TRBJ1-5; D is perhaps TRBD1 (6 bases). The source material was CD4+ T cells sorted from PBMCs, sampled around 14 days after the first yellow fever vaccination. For the CDR3, the DNA is TGCAGCGTTGAATTGGACAGTTATAGCAATCAGCCCCAGCATTTT. Translation: CSVELDSYSNQPQHF. The full variable domain, completed using reference TRBV29-1 and TRBJ1-5, is SAVISQKPSRDICQRGTSLTIQCQVDSQVTMMFWYRQQPGQSLTLIATANQGSEATYESGFVIDKFPISRPNLTFSTLTVSNMSPEDSSIYLCSVELDSYSNQPQHFGDGTRLSIL.